The 2 T cell receptor beta chains reported below all come from one sample, sequenced in a study of T cells in Graves' hyperthyroidism and ophthalmopathy. What was amplified from RNA transcripts were TCR beta CDR3 regions. First-round RT-PCR of the TCR CDR3 relied on the HTBI primer set. TCRdb re-analysed the multiplex PCR reads in MiXCR, keeping a single row per CDR3 protein. The table has more than 150,000 distinct CDR3 sequences, about 15% seen once. The sequenced sample consisted of blood. The receptors originated from a woman aged 45-65 years with Graves' hyperthyroidism.

This clonotype was seen at least ten times. This chain connects TRBV20-1 to TRBJ2-7; the match to TRBD2 covers 11 bases. This CDR3 region has 16 residues. Germline loops: CDR1 DFQATT, CDR2 SNEGSKA (reference sequence). V shed 3 bases, J shed 5 bases, and the junction held 12 bases outside the gene matches. The CDR3 DNA reads TGCAGTGCTAGGTCCCCTAGCGGGGGGCCTGGTAACGAGCAGTACTTC. Protein: CSARSPSGGPGNEQYF.

This chain joins TRBV19 and TRBJ1-3, with a weak D call TRBD1 (5 bases). The V gene's germline CDR1 is LNHDA and CDR2 SQIVND (reference sequence). CDR3 size: 16 residues. Trimming removed 5 bases from V and 2 bases from J, with 16 bases in between. CDR3: CASSLTRRGAGNTIYF. In nucleotides, the CDR3 is TGTGCCAGTAGTCTCACTAGGAGGGGAGCTGGAAACACCATATATTTT.